This T cell receptor beta chain originates from a study of shared clonotypes between healthy human individuals. Profiled with immunoSEQ multiplex PCR; TCRdb holds only in-frame clones, not every one. This table has 1.5 million to 2.5 million clones, roughly 95% appearing once. Positive CCR7 selection of CD45RO-negative cells yielded the naive CD8 cells, and terminally differentiated effector memory CD45RA+ cells were excluded. Germline assignment: CDR1 SGDLS and CDR2 YYNGEE. V lost 3 bases and J lost 1, with 16 bases in between. The CDR3 covers 16 residues. The clonotype comes from a man aged 18 to 29 in good health. This chain joins TRBV9 and TRBJ1-2; TRBD1 might be the D (5 bases). The source material was naive CD8+ T cells sorted from blood. The chain's CDR3 is CASSAARRGNNYGYTF. DNA for the CDR3: TGTGCCAGCAGCGCCGCCCGGCGGGGGAATAACTATGGCTACACCTTC.